This is a list of T cell receptor beta chains from one sample in a study of T cell responses to AZD1222 COVID-19 vaccine. Clones were read by immunoSEQ multiplex PCR, and TCRdb kept only the in-frame ones, dropping some. This sample carries approximately 120,000 clones, 65% to 90% of them seen once, and the ten largest clones take around a quarter. This specimen was peripheral blood, taken 28 days after the second AZD1222 dose. All receptors come from an adult who received the AZD1222 COVID-19 vaccine. Each CDR3 is given with its conserved first and last residue. D genes are given only for firm matches. The size field is filled for only some rows; it gives once, few, many or a size class.

>TRBV15|TRBJ2-7|NA|NA
TGTGCCACCAGCAGAGGAGACAACTACGAGCAGTACTTC
CATSRGDNYEQYF
>TRBV5-1|TRBJ2-3|few|TRBD2
TGCGCCAGCAGCCCAGGAGGGACTAGCGGTACACATACGCAGTATTTT
CASSPGGTSGTHTQYF
>TRBV11-2|TRBJ2-7|NA|TRBD1
TGTGCCAGCAGCTGGGGACAGGGGACACCGCGCGAGCAGTACTTC
CASSWGQGTPREQYF
>TRBV11-2|TRBJ1-2|NA|TRBD1
TGTGCCAGCAGCTTAGGGGGACAGAATAACTATGGCTACACCTTC
CASSLGGQNNYGYTF
>TRBV10-2|TRBJ1-1|NA|TRBD1
TGCGCCAGCAGTGAGATTACAGGGGGTCAAACTGAAGCTTTCTTT
CASSEITGGQTEAFF
>TRBV6-5|TRBJ2-2|NA|NA
TGTGCCAGCAGGGGTTTTTTGGGGACCGGGGAGCTGTTTTTT
CASRGFLGTGELFF
>TRBV28|TRBJ2-3|once|NA
TGTGCCAATGCGAGAATCGCCACAGATACGCAGTATTTT
CANARIATDTQYF
>TRBV7-2|TRBJ2-7|NA|NA
TGTGCCAGCAGCGGCACTGAGCGGGCCTACGAGCAGTACTTC
CASSGTERAYEQYF
>TRBV6-2/TRBV6-3|TRBJ2-1|NA|NA
TGTGCCAGCAGTCGGGTTGATGAGCAGTTCTTC
CASSRVDEQFF
>TRBV12-3/TRBV12-4|TRBJ1-2|NA|NA
TGTGCCAGCAGTATTGACAGTTTCGGGGGCTACACCTTC
CASSIDSFGGYTF
>TRBV6-2/TRBV6-3|TRBJ1-1|once|TRBD1
TGTGCCAGCAGTTATAAAGCGGGGACAGGGCTGAAGAACACTGAAGCTTTCTTT
CASSYKAGTGLKNTEAFF
>TRBV5-1|TRBJ2-3|NA|TRBD2
TGCGCCAGCAGACGACTAGCGGGGGATACAGATACGCAGTATTTT
CASRRLAGDTDTQYF
>TRBV12-3/TRBV12-4|TRBJ1-6|NA|NA
TGTGCCAGCAGGCTAACTTATAATTCACCCCTCCACTTT
CASRLTYNSPLHF
>TRBV9|TRBJ1-3|NA|NA
TGTGCCAGCAGCGCGGGTTCTAGGGCTTATAGGGGGTCTGGAAACACCATATATTTT
CASSAGSRAYRGSGNTIYF
>TRBV11-2|TRBJ1-1|few|NA
TGTGCCAGCAGCCTCCTAAGTGGGGGGGACACTGAAGCTTTCTTT
CASSLLSGGDTEAFF
>TRBV27|TRBJ2-2|NA|TRBD2
TGTGCCAGCAGTTTTGGGAGGGGACTCACCGGGGAGCTGTTTTTT
CASSFGRGLTGELFF
>TRBV6-5|TRBJ2-7|NA|NA
TGTGCCAGCAGTTACTCGGGGCCAGGAGGCACCTACGAGCAGTACTTC
CASSYSGPGGTYEQYF
>TRBV5-1|TRBJ1-1|NA|NA
TGCGCCAGCAGTATTGGAGGGGCCACTGAAGCTTTCTTT
CASSIGGATEAFF
>TRBV10-3|TRBJ2-1|few|TRBD2
TGTGCCATCAGGCGGACTAGCGGGGACAATGAGCAGTTCTTC
CAIRRTSGDNEQFF
>TRBV2|TRBJ1-2|NA|NA
TGTGCCAGCAGTGGGGAATTGGGGGGATTCTATGGCTACACCTTC
CASSGELGGFYGYTF
>TRBV10-3|TRBJ1-5|NA|NA
TGTGCCATCAGTGAATGGGGTAGGGGGTCCCGGCAGCCCCAGCATTTT
CAISEWGRGSRQPQHF
>TRBV24-1|TRBJ1-1|NA|NA
TGTGCCACCAGCCCAGACAGTATTAGGGACACTGAAGCTTTCTTT
CATSPDSIRDTEAFF
>TRBV27|TRBJ1-6|NA|TRBD1
TGTGCCAGCAGTTCAACCGGACAGGGTCGGTCACCCCTCCACTTT
CASSSTGQGRSPLHF
>TRBV5-1|TRBJ2-7|NA|TRBD2
TGCGCCAGCAGCTTGGGTGCAGGACTAGTGGGGAAGCTCTACTTC
CASSLGAGLVGKLYF
>TRBV6-4|TRBJ1-1|NA|TRBD1
TGTGCCAGCAGGGGGGACAGCGGTAAAGCTTTCTTT
CASRGDSGKAFF
>TRBV19|TRBJ1-5|once|TRBD1
TGTGCCAGTAGTATAGTCGGGACAGGGGTGCAGCCCCAGCATTTT
CASSIVGTGVQPQHF
>TRBV10-3|TRBJ1-5|once|NA
TGTGCCATCAGTGAGCGAGAGGGAAGCAATCAGCCCCAGCATTTT
CAISEREGSNQPQHF
>TRBV7-2|TRBJ1-1|once|NA
TGTGCCAGCAGCTTAGCTCCAGGATCGCGTTCCACTGAAGCTTTCTTT
CASSLAPGSRSTEAFF
>TRBV19|TRBJ1-3|NA|NA
TGTGCCAGTAGTATATCAAGACGGGACACCATATATTTT
CASSISRRDTIYF
>TRBV2|TRBJ1-2|NA|NA
TGTGCCAGCGGGGGGGGGCCTGACTATGGCTACACCTTC
CASGGGPDYGYTF
>TRBV18|TRBJ2-7|NA|TRBD1
TGTGCCAGCTCAACTCGGGACAGATCAAGTCGGGAGCAGTACTTC
CASSTRDRSSREQYF
>TRBV5-1|TRBJ2-7|once|TRBD2
TGCGCCAGCAAGGTAACTAGCGGGGGAAACTCCTACGAGCAGTACTTC
CASKVTSGGNSYEQYF
>TRBV7-2|TRBJ2-5|NA|TRBD2
TGTGCCAGCAGCAAAGATATAGCGGGGGGCCGGCAGACCCAGTACTTC
CASSKDIAGGRQTQYF
>TRBV9|TRBJ1-1|NA|TRBD1
TGTGCCAGCAGCGACCGACAGGGGGCAAACACTGAAGCTTTCTTT
CASSDRQGANTEAFF
>TRBV29-1|TRBJ2-2|NA|NA
TGCAGCGTTGAGGCCCAGCCGAACACCGGGGAGCTGTTTTTT
CSVEAQPNTGELFF
>TRBV4-1|TRBJ2-1|NA|TRBD2
TGCGCCAGCAGCCAAGTCCAGCGGGGGAGAAATGAGCAGTTCTTC
CASSQVQRGRNEQFF
>TRBV5-1|TRBJ2-3|NA|TRBD1
TGCGCCAGCAGCTTGGAAAGGACAGGGAACACAGATACGCAGTATTTT
CASSLERTGNTDTQYF
>TRBV5-1|TRBJ2-5|NA|NA
TGCGCCAGCGGACCAAACCAGGACCCTAGGGAGACCCAGTACTTC
CASGPNQDPRETQYF
>TRBV7-9|TRBJ1-2|NA|NA
TGTGCCAGCAGCCATGAGGTTTCCTTCGGCGGCTACACCTTC
CASSHEVSFGGYTF
>TRBV12-3/TRBV12-4|TRBJ1-2|NA|NA
TGTGCCAGCAGTTTACTCCCGGGGGGCGGCTACACCTTC
CASSLLPGGGYTF
>TRBV12-5|TRBJ1-3|once|TRBD1
TGTGCTAGTGGTACCGACAGGGCCACAAGCTCTGGAAACACCATATATTTT
CASGTDRATSSGNTIYF
>TRBV9|TRBJ2-5|NA|TRBD2
TGTGCCAGCGGACTAGCGGGGGAGGAGACCCAGTACTTC
CASGLAGEETQYF
>TRBV9|TRBJ2-3|NA|NA
TGTGCCAGCTCACGACAGTTCCAAGATACGCAGTATTTT
CASSRQFQDTQYF
>TRBV6-2/TRBV6-3|TRBJ1-5|NA|NA
TGTGCCAGCAGTTATCAGTCTGGTAATCAGCCCCAGCATTTT
CASSYQSGNQPQHF
>TRBV5-4|TRBJ1-2|NA|TRBD1
TGTGCCAGCACCATACAGGGGTACTATGGCTACACCTTC
CASTIQGYYGYTF
>TRBV19|TRBJ2-7|NA|NA
TGTGCCAGTAGTCCGACAGTGACCACCTACGAGCAGTACTTC
CASSPTVTTYEQYF
>TRBV6-2/TRBV6-3|TRBJ2-3|once|NA
TGTGCCAGCAGTTTCGGGGTTAGAGCAGCAGATACGCAGTATTTT
CASSFGVRAADTQYF
>TRBV19|TRBJ1-2|NA|TRBD1
TGTGCCAGTAGTAGGCGACAGGGAGGCGATGGCTACACCTTC
CASSRRQGGDGYTF
>TRBV3-1/TRBV3-2|TRBJ1-5|NA|NA
TGTGCCAGCAGCCAAGATCGCAGCTCGAATCAGCCCCAGCATTTT
CASSQDRSSNQPQHF
>TRBV29-1|TRBJ1-1|once|TRBD1
TGCAGCGTTCCCGGGACAGGGGTTATAGGAGCTTTCTTT
CSVPGTGVIGAFF
>TRBV27|TRBJ2-7|many|NA
TGTGCCAGCAGTACGAGTCTCTACGAGCAGTACTTC
CASSTSLYEQYF
>TRBV18|TRBJ1-6|NA|NA
TGTGCCAGCTCACCAGCGGGGTTTGGTTCACCCCTCCACTTT
CASSPAGFGSPLHF
>TRBV2|TRBJ2-3|NA|NA
TGTGCCAGCAGTGAATATGGGGGCACAGATACGCAGTATTTT
CASSEYGGTDTQYF
>TRBV20-1|TRBJ2-3|NA|NA
TGCAGTGCCGCACCCGGAGATACGCAGTATTTT
CSAAPGDTQYF
>TRBV27|TRBJ1-4|NA|TRBD1
TGTGCCAGCAGTTTATGGGACAGGGGGCTCGGGATCGGTGAAAAACTGTTTTTT
CASSLWDRGLGIGEKLFF